One sample yielded the 21 T cell receptor beta chains listed below, sequenced in a study of PD-L1 blockade in urothelial cancer. Time point of the sample: pretreatment peripheral blood. TCRdb's copy holds only in-frame clones and misses some; the assay was immunoSEQ multiplex PCR. The profile shows some 50,000 clones, approximately 88% of them singletons. The sample was PBMCs, taken around atezolizumab (anti-PD-L1) treatment. Receptors were obtained from an older woman with urothelial cancer.

A word on this clone: The DNA is omitted, as the CDR3 cannot be located on it reliably, and the CDR3 follows TCRdb's listing. The rearrangement joins TRBV28 to TRBJ1-3. Germline V gene data show CDR1 as MDHEN and CDR2 as SYDVKM. The CDR3 is 11 amino acids long, termini counted. The CDR3 spells CASSFGPGSGF.

Written as DNA, the CDR3 is TGCGCCAGCAGCCGGCCGGGGGGGGGTGAGCAGTTCTTC. This codes for CASSRPGGGEQFF. The chain recombines TRBV5-1 with TRBJ2-1; TRBD2 matches at 8 bases. V was pared by 4 bases and J by 9 bases, with 6 bases of the junction left unmatched. The CDR3 runs to 13 residues. Germline assignment: CDR1 SGHRS and CDR2 YFSETQ.

J is TRBJ2-1 and V is TRBV7-3; 11 bases match TRBD2. CDR3 size: 15 residues. With V trimmed by 5 bases and J by 7 bases, 7 bases remained unmatched. The germline CDR1 and CDR2 sequences are SGHTA and FQGTGA. The CDR3, as DNA: TGTGCCAGCAGCATTAGCGGGGGGGCAATTAATGAGCAGTTCTTC. As protein: CASSISGGAINEQFF.

The J gene is TRBJ2-5, the V gene TRBV6-1, with D perhaps matching TRBD2 (6 bases). The CDR3 sequence is 14 residues long. Germline CDR1 is MNHNS and CDR2 is SASEGT. The V end was cut by 7 bases, the J end by 4 bases, with 16 bases between. The CDR3 reads CASNRGEGGETQYF. CDR3 nucleotide sequence: TGTGCCAGCAACCGCGGGGAAGGAGGAGAGACCCAGTACTTC.

This clone was counted a few times. V gene TRBV25-1 combines with J gene TRBJ1-1; possible D gene TRBD1, 5 bases. The germline CDR1 and CDR2 sequences are MGHDK and SYGVNS. This CDR3 comprises 16 residues. With 1 base removed from V and 0 bases from J, the gap between germline ends came to 12 bases. Written as DNA, the CDR3 is TGTGCCAGCAGTGAATGGGGGGGATTGATGAACACTGAAGCTTTCTTT. Its protein product is CASSEWGGLMNTEAFF.

The J gene is TRBJ2-2, the V gene TRBV2; D ambiguous. Trimming took off 5 bases at V and 0 bases at J, with 7 bases between the two ends. CDR3 length: 14 residues. Per germline, CDR1 SNHLY and CDR2 FYNNEI. The CDR3 DNA reads TGTGCCAGCAGTCCCCCAACGAACACCGGGGAGCTGTTTTTT. Its protein is CASSPPTNTGELFF.

The chain has TRBV4-3 and TRBJ1-4, with D possibly TRBD1 on 6 matching bases. Germline assignment: CDR1 LGHNA and CDR2 YSLEER. CDR3 length: 16 amino acids. V gave up 1 base and J gave up 6 bases, with 15 bases separating them. CDR3 nucleotide sequence: TGCGCCAGCAGCCAAGGGGGCACAGGGTGGGATGAAAAACTGTTTTTT. Translating it yields CASSQGGTGWDEKLFF.

There are a few counts of this clone. This chain links TRBV19 with TRBJ1-2; 7 bases line up with TRBD1. Germline-derived CDR1 and CDR2 are LNHDA and SQIVND (reference sequence). After removal of 7 bases from V and 6 bases from J, the junction contained 11 bases not matched to a gene. The CDR3 has 14 amino acids. The CDR3 DNA follows: TGTGCCAGTAATAGGAGACAGGGATTTAATGGCTACACCTTC. This codes for CASNRRQGFNGYTF. The variable domain in full, completed from reference TRBV19 and TRBJ1-2, reads DGGITQSPKYLFRKEGQNVTLSCEQNLNHDAMYWYRQDPGQGLRLIYYSQIVNDFQKGDIAEGYSVSREKKESFPLTVTSAQKNPTAFYLCASNRRQGFNGYTFGSGTRLTVV.

The V gene is TRBV5-1, the J gene TRBJ2-7; 10 nucleotides line up with TRBD2. Unmatched junction bases numbered 4, after V lost 0 bases and J lost 4 bases. This CDR3 contains 15 residues. The V gene's germline CDR1 is SGHRS and CDR2 YFSETQ. CDR3 bases: TGCGCCAGCAGCTTGGACCAGCGGGAGGGTTACGAGCAGTACTTC. Translated: CASSLDQREGYEQYF.

This clone was recorded only once. The chain uses TRBV7-9 and TRBJ1-1; 8 bases fit TRBD1. The CDR3 contains 16 residues. V trimming: 5 bases; J trimming: 7 bases; junction bases outside the gene matches: 15. CDR1 is SEHNR and CDR2 is FQNEAQ in the germline V gene (reference sequence). CDR3 nucleotides: TGTGCCAGCAGCCCGGACAGGGCCCCGGTTATCGGTGAAGCTTTCTTT. This translates into CASSPDRAPVIGEAFF.

The chain carries TRBV5-1 and TRBJ2-7; 8 bases fit TRBD1. From germline, CDR1 is SGHRS and CDR2 YFSETQ. CDR3 length: 15 amino acids. V shed 4 bases, J shed 7 bases, and the junction held 13 bases outside the gene matches. Written as DNA, the CDR3 is TGCGCCAGCAGCCCGGGGGACAGGTTATTCGAGGAGCAGTACTTC. Encoded protein: CASSPGDRLFEEQYF.

CDR3: CASSLDGSSVYNEQFF. The CDR3 bases are TGTGCCAGCAGCTTAGATGGTTCTAGCGTCTACAATGAGCAGTTCTTC. The chain joins TRBV11-3 to TRBJ2-1, with D possibly matching TRBD2 (6 bases). This CDR3 comprises 16 residues. The V gene lost 0 bases and the J gene lost 3 bases, with 12 bases spanning the gap. Germline CDR1 and CDR2: SGHNT and YENEEA.

This chain uses TRBV7-9 with TRBJ2-7, with 8 bases aligning to TRBD1. Trimming cost V 5 bases and J 0 bases; bases outside gene matches: 6. Germline V gives CDR1 SEHNR, CDR2 FQNEAQ (reference sequence). CDR3 size: 15 residues. CDR3 in DNA: TGTGCCAGCAGCCCAAGGGACAGGAGCTCCTACGAGCAGTACTTC. Translated, it gives CASSPRDRSSYEQYF. The full variable domain, in which reference TRBV7-9 and TRBJ2-7 provide the parts outside the CDR3, is DTGVSQNPRHKITKRGQNVTFRCDPISEHNRLYWYRQTLGQGPEFLTYFQNEAQLEKSRLLSDRFSAERPKGSFSTLEIQRTEQGDSAMYLCASSPRDRSSYEQYFGPGTRLTVT.

The V and J genes are TRBV5-4 and TRBJ2-1, with D possibly being TRBD1 (5 bases). The germline V gene has CDR1 SGHNT and CDR2 YYREEE (reference sequence). V lost 0 bases and J lost 4, with 17 bases in between. There are 17 residues in the CDR3. The chain's CDR3 is CASSLEGLGASYNEQFF. CDR3 nucleotide sequence: TGTGCCAGCAGCTTGGAGGGGCTAGGAGCCTCTTACAATGAGCAGTTCTTC. The complete variable domain, with remaining parts taken from reference TRBV5-4 and TRBJ2-1, reads ETGVTQSPTHLIKTRGQQVTLRCSSQSGHNTVSWYQQALGQGPQFIFQYYREEENGRGNFPPRFSGLQFPNYSSELNVNALELDDSALYLCASSLEGLGASYNEQFFGPGTRLTVL.

The chain combines TRBV7-2 with TRBJ2-7; 9 bases map to TRBD2. Losses at the gene ends were 5 bases for V and 4 bases for J; bases not matched to a gene: 21. Germline values: CDR1 SGHTA, CDR2 FQGNSA. The CDR3 has 19 residues. CDR3 amino acids: CASSQSVPSGTYSPYEQYF. CDR3 DNA: TGTGCCAGCAGCCAAAGTGTACCTAGCGGGACTTATTCCCCTTACGAGCAGTACTTC.

The chain uses TRBV2 and TRBJ1-2; D gene unclear. This CDR3 is built from 12 residues. The germline gives CDR1 SNHLY, CDR2 FYNNEI. V was cut by 8 bases and J by 0 bases, with 7 bases left in between. CDR3 protein: CASEKANYGYTF. In nucleotides, the CDR3 is TGTGCCAGCGAGAAAGCTAACTATGGCTACACCTTC.

V usage is TRBV10-1 and J usage is TRBJ2-2; tentative D call: TRBD1 (5 bases). Germline V gene data show CDR1 as WNHNN and CDR2 as SYGVQD (reference sequence). The length of the CDR3 is 14 residues. V was trimmed by 3 bases and J by 4 bases, leaving 9 bases between them. CDR3 loop: CASSESRATGELFF. For the CDR3, the DNA is TGCGCCAGCAGTGAAAGCAGGGCCACCGGGGAGCTGTTTTTT.

This chain joins TRBV9 and TRBJ2-3; 8 nucleotides align to TRBD1. Losses at the gene ends were 3 bases for V and 6 bases for J; bases not matched to a gene: 3. The germline V gene has CDR1 SGDLS and CDR2 YYNGEE. This CDR3 has 13 residues. CDR3 nucleotide sequence: TGTGCCAGCAGCGCAGGGGGCCCGGATACGCAGTATTTT. Its translation is CASSAGGPDTQYF.

Concerning this clone: The sample contains more than one DNA sequence encoding this CDR3. This chain links TRBV5-1 with TRBJ2-7; the match to TRBD1 covers 7 bases. The V segment lost 0 bases and the J segment 3 bases; nucleotides outside the gene matches: 3. Germline loops: CDR1 SGHRS, CDR2 YFSETQ. The CDR3 covers 14 residues. CDR3 protein: CASSLAGTDYEQYF. CDR3 nucleotide sequence: TGCGCCAGCAGCTTGGCGGGGACAGACTACGAGCAGTACTTC.

This clone is a singleton in its sample. This rearrangement joins TRBV27 to TRBJ2-3, with D unclear. Trimming stripped 3 bases from V and 5 bases from J, with 6 bases between. The CDR3 runs 12 residues. Germline CDR1 MNHEY, CDR2 SMNVEV (reference sequence). In nucleotides, the CDR3 is TGTGCCAGCAGTTTCGCCGGAGATACGCAGTATTTT. Translation: CASSFAGDTQYF.

V and J are TRBV5-1 and TRBJ2-7, with TRBD1 matching over 9 bases. The germline gives CDR1 SGHRS, CDR2 YFSETQ. Germline trimming cut 1 base from V and 6 bases from J; bases unmatched to any gene: 11. The CDR3 sequence is 16 residues long. The DNA for the CDR3 is TGCGCCAGCAGCTTGCGACCGGGACAGGGAGTGGGCGAGCAGTACTTC. This translates into CASSLRPGQGVGEQYF.